This TCR beta chain was captured by sequencing in a study of T cells in localized non-small cell lung cancer. Study-wide results and caveats: Out of the top 100 tumor clones, a median approximately 61 were seen in adjacent lung. The study found T cell clonality highest in uninvolved adjacent lung, above tumor.

The repertoire was sequenced with immunoSEQ multiplex PCR; TCRdb's copy has only in-frame clones and lacks some. The sample has 1,700 or so clones; 30% to 35% are singletons. The CDR3 is 16 amino acids. Germline trimming cut 0 bases from V and 7 bases from J; bases unmatched to any gene: 9. Germline CDR1 and CDR2: MNHGY and SAAAGT. Adjacent lung samples, free of atypia, were obtained at least 2 cm from the tumor margin. Concerning this clone itself: Its antigen is unidentified.

The material was normal lung tissue next to the tumor, obtained before any cancer treatment. The rearrangement links TRBV6-8 to TRBJ1-5; TRBD1 matches 7 bases. This sequence originates from a female donor older than 55 with stage I lung adenocarcinoma. As DNA, the CDR3 is TGTGCCAGCAGTTACTCGCCCCTCCAGGGGGGACAGCCCCAGCATTTT. Translation: CASSYSPLQGGQPQHF.